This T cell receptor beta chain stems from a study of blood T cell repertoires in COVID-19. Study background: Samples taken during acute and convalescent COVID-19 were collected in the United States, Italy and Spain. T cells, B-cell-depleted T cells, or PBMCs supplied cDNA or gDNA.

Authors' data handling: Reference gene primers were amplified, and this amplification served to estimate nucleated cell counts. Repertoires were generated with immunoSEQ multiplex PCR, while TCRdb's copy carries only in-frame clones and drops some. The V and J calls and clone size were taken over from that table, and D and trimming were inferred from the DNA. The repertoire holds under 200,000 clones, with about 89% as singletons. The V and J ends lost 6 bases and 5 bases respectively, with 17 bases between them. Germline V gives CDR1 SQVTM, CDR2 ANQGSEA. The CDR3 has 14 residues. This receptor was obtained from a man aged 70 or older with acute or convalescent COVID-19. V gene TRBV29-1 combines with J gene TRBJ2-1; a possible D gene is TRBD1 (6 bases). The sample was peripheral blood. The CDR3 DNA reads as TGCAGCGTACTACAGGGTCAGAAGGACAATGAGCAGTTCTTC. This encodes CSVLQGQKDNEQFF.